This entry lists 26 T cell receptor beta chains sequenced from one sample in a study of identical twins. TCRdb called the 5' RACE reads again in MiXCR, with one record for every CDR3 protein. The profile shows fewer than 550,000 distinct CDR3 sequences, approximately 16% of them singletons. These data also formed part of another study, on yellow fever vaccine responses in identical twins.

Sequences were obtained from CD4+ T cells sorted from blood. Every receptor here comes from a woman aged 18-30 years in good health.

In its sample, this clonotype was seen a few times. V and J are TRBV28 and TRBJ2-1; 10 bases match TRBD2. The CDR3 length is 15 residues. Germline-derived CDR1 and CDR2 are MDHEN and SYDVKM. V dropped 7 bases and J dropped 5; count of bases not matched to a gene: 8. The CDR3 DNA follows: TGTGCCAGCATGTCTAATCTAGCGGGGGACAATGAGCAGTTCTTC. Translating it yields CASMSNLAGDNEQFF.

The rearrangement joins TRBV6-1 to TRBJ1-5; possibly TRBD1 for D (5 bases). CDR3 length: 16 amino acids. V was cut by 6 bases and J by 2 bases, with 17 bases left in between. Germline CDR1 MNHNS, CDR2 SASEGT. In nucleotides, the CDR3 is TGTGCCAGCAGCGACTTGGGGGGAGTAGGCAATCAGCCCCAGCATTTT. Residues: CASSDLGGVGNQPQHF.

This clonotype was seen repeatedly, ten times or more. The chain combines TRBV27 with TRBJ2-1; 7 nucleotides agree with TRBD1. Trimming took 7 bases from V and 0 from J; bases not matched to a gene: 9. Germline assignment: CDR1 MNHEY and CDR2 SMNVEV (reference sequence). This CDR3 is built from 16 residues. The CDR3 protein is CASTLRQGSSYNEQFF. The CDR3 region has the DNA TGTGCCAGCACCCTGAGACAGGGCAGCTCCTACAATGAGCAGTTCTTC.

CDR3 sequence (DNA): TGTGCCATCAGTGAGTCGACAGAACCTGAAAAACTGTTTTTT. Its protein product is CAISESTEPEKLFF. The chain has TRBV10-3 and TRBJ1-4; maybe TRBD1 (5 bases). Germline V gene data show CDR1 as ENHRY and CDR2 as SYGVKD. The germline V and J ends were trimmed by 0 bases and 7 bases, with 9 bases remaining between them. CDR3 length: 14 amino acids.

This clonotype was detected many times. The genes are TRBV5-1 and TRBJ2-7; TRBD1 matches at 7 bases. The length of the CDR3 is 13 residues. With 2 bases clipped from V and 7 bases from J, the junction kept 6 bases outside the gene matches. Germline-derived CDR1 and CDR2 are SGHRS and YFSETQ. Here the CDR3 DNA reads TGCGCCAGCAGCTTCGAGGGGGCGAGTGAGCAGTACGTC. Amino acid sequence: CASSFEGASEQYV.

This clonotype has ten or more counts. This chain uses TRBV12-3 or TRBV12-4 with TRBJ2-1; 15 nucleotides agree with TRBD2. Trimming at V came to 5 bases and at J to 1 base, leaving 3 bases not matched to a gene. The CDR3 extends over 17 amino acids. Here the CDR3 reads CASSGLAGGSSYNEQFF. The CDR3 bases are TGTGCCAGCAGTGGACTAGCGGGAGGGTCTTCCTACAATGAGCAGTTCTTC.

V is TRBV6-5 and J is TRBJ1-1; TRBD1 might be the D (6 bases). Germline loops: CDR1 MNHEY, CDR2 SVGAGI. The CDR3 extends over 14 amino acids. Trimming left V 4 bases short and J 3 bases short, with 12 bases between. The CDR3 coding sequence is TGTGCCAGCAGTTCCCCGGGGGGCTACACTGAAGCTTTCTTT. It is translated as CASSSPGGYTEAFF.

The V and J genes are TRBV18 and TRBJ2-5; the D is unclear. V was clipped by 0 bases and J by 3 bases, with 8 bases between them. The CDR3 spans 14 residues. CDR1 is KGHSH, CDR2 LQKENI, per germline. CDR3 sequence: CASSPPQREETQYF. DNA of the CDR3: TGTGCCAGCTCACCACCGCAACGGGAAGAGACCCAGTACTTC.

V usage is TRBV9 and J usage is TRBJ1-6, with D unclear. V was shortened by 0 bases and J by 10 bases, with 8 bases between the two germline ends. CDR3 length: 13 residues. Per germline, CDR1 SGDLS and CDR2 YYNGEE. The CDR3 reads CASSVEVGSPLHF. CDR3 DNA sequence: TGTGCCAGCAGCGTAGAGGTTGGGTCACCCCTCCACTTT.

The chain carries TRBV12-3 or TRBV12-4 and TRBJ2-1; no definite D call. The CDR3 spans 16 residues. Between the trimmed V and J ends, which lost 4 bases and 3 bases, there was a span of 16 bases. CDR3 residues: CASSSSAQASYNEQFF. In DNA, the CDR3 is TGTGCCAGCAGTTCATCGGCGCAGGCCAGCTACAATGAGCAGTTCTTC.

The V and J genes are TRBV20-1 and TRBJ2-7, with 8 positions matching TRBD2. V was clipped by 0 bases and J by 4 bases; unmatched bases: 8. The length of the CDR3 is 15 residues. In germline, CDR1 is DFQATT, CDR2 SNEGSKA (reference sequence). The CDR3 spells CSARDRGGEGYEQYF. In nucleotides, the CDR3 is TGCAGTGCTAGAGATCGGGGGGGAGAGGGGTACGAGCAGTACTTC.

V is TRBV2 and J is TRBJ2-7; the match to TRBD1 covers 7 bases. The CDR3 consists of 14 residues. The germline CDR1 and CDR2 sequences are SNHLY and FYNNEI. With V trimmed by 3 bases and J by 3 bases, 5 bases remained unmatched. The CDR3 loop is CASSDGTAIYEQYF. In nucleotides, the CDR3 is TGTGCCAGCAGTGACGGGACAGCTATCTACGAGCAGTACTTC.

This clonotype was recorded a few times. The V call is TRBV27, the J call TRBJ2-4; perhaps TRBD1 as D (6 bases). The CDR3 is 21 residues long. Germline V gene sequence: CDR1 MNHEY, CDR2 SMNVEV (reference sequence). Trimming took 5 bases from V and 1 from J, leaving 30 bases between them. CDR3 nucleotides: TGTGCCAGCAGTCCGTTAACAGGGAAAGGGTATATGGATGTGGCCAAAAACATTCAGTACTTC. Translation: CASSPLTGKGYMDVAKNIQYF.

The chain is built from TRBV19 and TRBJ1-6, with a possible D match to TRBD1 (5 bases). In germline, CDR1 is LNHDA, CDR2 SQIVND (reference sequence). The CDR3 is 14 residues long. V lost 5 bases and J 10 bases, leaving 15 bases between the germline ends. This chain's CDR3 is CASSETGGSSPLHF. DNA of the CDR3: TGTGCCAGTAGTGAGACCGGGGGGTCCTCACCCCTCCACTTT.

This clonotype was counted at least ten times. The rearrangement joins TRBV28 to TRBJ1-5, with D perhaps matching TRBD1 (6 bases). CDR1 is MDHEN and CDR2 is SYDVKM in the germline V gene. Trimming took 2 bases from V and 4 from J, leaving 18 bases between them. This CDR3 comprises 17 residues. CDR3 amino acids: CASSLRGFGSINQPQHF. The CDR3 DNA follows: TGTGCCAGCAGTTTAAGGGGGTTTGGAAGCATAAATCAGCCCCAGCATTTT.

This clonotype was detected a few times. The J gene is TRBJ2-7, the V gene TRBV13, with a tentative D call TRBD2 (5 bases). Trimming cost V 3 bases and J 1 base, with 10 bases left between them. Germline V gene data show CDR1 as PRHDT and CDR2 as FYEKMQ (reference sequence). This CDR3 contains 14 residues. This CDR3 reads CASSFGIGSYEQYF. The CDR3 DNA reads TGTGCCAGCAGCTTCGGGATCGGGTCCTACGAGCAGTACTTC.

The rearrangement uses TRBV12-3 or TRBV12-4 and TRBJ2-5; 10 nucleotides match TRBD2. The CDR3 sequence is 14 residues long. V was pared by 5 bases and J by 5 bases, with 5 bases of the junction left unmatched. This CDR3 is CASSSGRAYETQYF. DNA of the CDR3: TGTGCCAGCAGTAGCGGGAGGGCCTATGAGACCCAGTACTTC.

The gene calls are TRBV5-1 and TRBJ2-1, with D tentatively TRBD1 (5 bases). V dropped 0 bases and J dropped 5 bases, with 9 bases sitting between them. The germline gives CDR1 SGHRS, CDR2 YFSETQ. This CDR3 comprises 14 residues. The CDR3 is CASSLVDRNNEQFF. The CDR3 DNA reads as TGCGCCAGCAGCTTGGTAGACAGAAACAATGAGCAGTTCTTC.

This clonotype occurred a few times. V usage is TRBV12-5 and J usage is TRBJ2-1; D is perhaps TRBD1 (5 bases). The CDR3 is 15 residues long. Per the germline V gene, CDR1 is LGHNT and CDR2 is FRNRAP. Trimming took off 0 bases at V and 4 bases at J, with 10 bases between the two ends. Written as DNA, the CDR3 is TGTGCTAGTGGTTTGGTACAGGTTAATTACAATGAGCAGTTCTTC. It encodes CASGLVQVNYNEQFF.

This clonotype was recorded a few times. The chain combines TRBV5-1 with TRBJ2-1, with D perhaps matching TRBD2 (5 bases). Germline V gives CDR1 SGHRS, CDR2 YFSETQ. CDR3 length: 15 amino acids. V lost 0 bases and J 7 bases, leaving 14 bases between the germline ends. CDR3 amino acids: CASSLDGGRGNEQFF. The CDR3 nucleotides read TGCGCCAGCAGCTTGGATGGCGGGCGAGGGAATGAGCAGTTCTTC.

This clonotype appeared a few times. The chain has TRBV5-5 and TRBJ2-7; D is unresolved. The CDR3 sequence is 16 residues long. Germline V CDR1 and CDR2: SGHKS, YYEKEE (reference sequence). V lost 3 bases and J 2 bases, leaving 18 bases between the germline ends. CDR3 sequence: CASSSGGAPITYEQYF. In DNA form, the CDR3 reads TGTGCCAGCAGCTCCGGCGGAGCCCCCATCACCTACGAGCAGTACTTC.

The rearrangement joins TRBV5-1 to TRBJ2-5, with 8 positions matching TRBD1. Germline assignment: CDR1 SGHRS and CDR2 YFSETQ. The J segment lost 2 bases and the V segment lost 5 bases, leaving 8 bases of the junction unmatched. The CDR3 has 15 residues. CDR3 loop: CASRPDRGPQETQYF. The CDR3 coding sequence is TGCGCCAGCAGGCCCGACAGGGGACCTCAAGAGACCCAGTACTTC.

This clonotype has a handful of counts. One junction end does not reproduce the germline sequence, and a read error may be involved. The V call is TRBV10-3, the J call TRBJ1-2, with a possible D match to TRBD1 (5 bases). The CDR3 runs to 12 residues. Per germline, CDR1 ENHRY and CDR2 SYGVKD. Here the CDR3 reads CAFRDSNYGYTF. The CDR3 DNA reads TGTGCCTTCAGGGACTCTAACTATGGCTACACCTTC.

This clonotype was picked up a small number of times. The rearrangement links TRBV27 to TRBJ2-3; 8 bases align to TRBD2. V gave up 1 base and J gave up 4 bases; unmatched junction bases: 7. The CDR3 extends over 16 amino acids. CDR1 and CDR2 from the germline V gene are MNHEY and SMNVEV (reference sequence). In DNA, the CDR3 is TGTGCCAGCAGTTTATGGGCGGGAGGCCCCCCAGATACGCAGTATTTT. Residues: CASSLWAGGPPDTQYF.

The genes are TRBV28 and TRBJ1-6, with 9 bases lining up with TRBD1. Germline CDR1 is MDHEN and CDR2 is SYDVKM. The ends lost 5 bases at V and 10 bases at J; junction bases unmatched: 9. There are 15 residues in the CDR3. CDR3 residues: CASSPHTGGESPLHF. The CDR3, as DNA: TGTGCCAGCAGTCCACATACAGGGGGCGAATCACCCCTCCACTTT.

This clonotype was seen ten or more times. The chain employs TRBV10-3 and TRBJ2-1; 9 bases fit TRBD2. Germline trimming cut 7 bases from V and 7 bases from J; bases unmatched to any gene: 8. Germline CDR1 reads ENHRY; CDR2 reads SYGVKD. CDR3 length: 14 amino acids. The CDR3 bases are TGTGCCATCATGGCTAGCGGGAAAACAAATGAGCAGTTCTTC. It is translated as CAIMASGKTNEQFF.